This TCR beta chain came from a study of shared clonotypes between healthy human individuals (dated by TCRdb to about 2020). Looking at the study overall: Three men and a couple of women, aged 18 to 49 years, made up the cohort. For each donor, three plates each were used for CD4 naive and CD4 memory, two plates were used for CD8 naive, and one plate was used for CD8 memory. To estimate repertoire size and how much clonotype sharing occurs between individuals, the study deeply sequenced the blood TCR repertoires of five healthy adults. Different laboratories and diverse techniques were used to prepare libraries and sequence TCR repertoires, to increase sequencing depth and limit assay-specific biases. Between about 0.8 and 9 billion PBMCs per donor were obtained by leukapheresis. The full study reports these points: Sampling was restricted to blood, and TCR repertoires in tissues likely differ from the TCR repertoires found in blood. Naive subsets generally had larger estimated clonotype richness than memory subsets did. Incomplete sequencing was indicated by rarefaction of sorted-subset datasets, despite the large sequencing depth. Approximately 5% of naive CD4, approximately 3.7% of naive CD8, 2.3% of memory CD4, and approximately 0.4% of memory CD8 clonotypes were shared across a handful of donors. Because the study included a small number of donors, the genetic and exposure-history diversity represented was limited. Compared with non-shared clonotypes, the clonotypes found in all four sorted-subset donors had higher generation probabilities. Pairwise subsampling indicated that sequencing depth was expected to affect the degree of clonotype sharing among donors.

On this clone: Its antigen is not yet known. No quality values exist for individual bases; no much larger clone is one base distant.

Healthy HIV-negative adults with no recently reported acute infections or vaccinations were included as donors. Only Caucasian adults living in Nashville, Tennessee, USA were represented among the donors. CD4+ T cells were enriched by magnetic negative selection, after which naive cells were positively selected on CD45RA and the negative fraction was taken as the memory subset. Blood was collected by leukapheresis, and PBMCs were isolated by Ficoll-Histopaque density gradient centrifugation and then cryopreserved in liquid nitrogen vapor phase. Analytical flow cytometry was used to check the purity and quantity of each magnetically sorted T cell population. Genomic DNA was isolated from each sorted fraction and quantified by UV absorbance on a Nanodrop 2000c. V and J lose 7 bases and 5 bases, and a span of 18 bases separates them. CDR1 and CDR2, per the germline V gene, are LGHNA and YNFKEQ. From cysteine to phenylalanine, the CDR3 is 14 amino acids long. Just the 42-base CDR3 DNA is kept, in frame starting at base 1.

Using the deep immunoSEQ assay, multiplex PCR amplified TCR CDR3 regions from genomic DNA. For each cell subset, the extracted genomic DNA was distributed evenly across all wells of several immunoSEQ 96-well plates, and each plate served as one replicate. For sorted subsets, around 0.2 ug of genomic DNA, equivalent to 30,000 or so T cell genomes, went into each replicate PCR. Purified libraries were measured with a Qubit 3.0 fluorometer, size-checked on a Bioanalyzer 2100, and measured again with the KAPA Library Quantification kit. A separate single-read 150-cycle Illumina NextSeq 550 flow cell was used to sequence each immunoSEQ 96-well plate. In the original analysis: Because only junctional sequences without quality scores were contained in the immunoSEQ output, filtering matching that applied to full-length reads could not be performed. To assign V/J genes and CDR3, sequences were annotated using PyIR, a Python wrapper for IgBLAST v1.9, with IMGT germline references. Reads were filtered out if the reads had weak V/J assignments (E-value above 1e-6), no CDR3, stop codons, out-of-frame junctions, or ambiguous translated residues. V3J clonotypes were defined as sequences sharing the same inferred V gene, J gene, and CDR3 amino acid sequence. Percentage overlap between repertoires was calculated by dividing the number of shared unique clonotypes by the size of the smaller repertoire. Richness of each repertoire was evaluated using RTK rarefaction, the Chao1 estimator, and Recon v2.1 estimates of unobserved clonotypes. Generation probabilities were computed with OLGA for all TCRbeta clonotypes obtained by the gDNA method from a few donors. In its TCRdb copy, this immuneACCESS table keeps in-frame sequences only and misses some clones. Where compared with another copy, unresolved V genes explain less than half of these, and the others have no known cause. That table gives V, J and clone size, and the DNA gave D and trimming. This sample has approximately 1,000,000 clones in its table, and roughly 80% of those were observed once. 0.7% to 0.95% of the sample comes from the top ten.

The sample taken for sequencing was memory CD4+ T cells from PBMCs. The sample's cell subset or site label, decoded: CD45RA-negative fraction. The origin of this receptor is a man younger than 30 in good health. Some clones in this sample may be carry-over from other donors' samples. Recombination linked TRBV4-2 to TRBJ2-7; a weak D assignment points to TRBD1 (6 bases agree). The nucleotide sequence is given as TGTGCCAGCACCCTAATAGGGGGTCCGCACGAGCAGTACTTC. This yields the protein CASTLIGGPHEQYF.